A single T cell receptor (beta chain) is shown here with its context. Its target antigen remains unknown. The input lacks base qualities; no much larger clone sits a single base away. The donors were healthy, HIV-negative adults with no recently reported acute infections or vaccinations. Only Caucasian adults living in Nashville, Tennessee, USA were represented among the donors. CD4+ T cells were enriched by magnetic negative selection, after which naive cells were positively selected on CD45RA and the negative fraction was taken as the memory subset. Blood was obtained by leukapheresis, after which PBMCs were separated by Ficoll-Histopaque density gradient centrifugation and cryopreserved in liquid nitrogen vapor phase. Purity and quantity of every magnetically sorted T cell population were checked by analytical flow cytometry. Genomic DNA was isolated from each sorted fraction and quantified by UV absorbance on a Nanodrop 2000c.

The source of the sample is a study of shared clonotypes between healthy human individuals (dated by TCRdb to about 2020). Turning to the overall study: Three men and two women, aged 18 to 49 years, made up the cohort. Libraries were prepared and TCR repertoires were sequenced by different laboratories using diverse techniques, in order to increase sequencing depth and limit assay-specific biases. The study deeply sequenced blood TCR repertoires of roughly five healthy adults to estimate repertoire size and the extent of clonotype sharing between individuals. Between about 0.85 and 8.9 billion PBMCs per donor were obtained by leukapheresis. For each donor, three plates each were used for CD4 naive and CD4 memory, two plates were used for CD8 naive, and one plate was used for CD8 memory. Study-wide conclusions, independent of this receptor: Sampling was restricted to blood, and TCR repertoires in tissues likely differ from the TCR repertoires found in blood. Even with the large sequencing depth, rarefaction of the sorted-subset datasets indicated that sequencing was incomplete. When several donors were compared, the shared fraction of clonotypes was about 5.4% for naive CD4, about 4% for naive CD8, roughly 2.3% for memory CD4, and 0.35% to 0.5% for memory CD8. Based on pairwise subsampling, the degree of clonotype sharing among donors was expected to be affected by sequencing depth. Compared with non-shared clonotypes, clonotypes shared by all four sorted-subset donors had higher generation probabilities. Because the study included a small number of donors, the genetic and exposure-history diversity represented was limited. Naive subsets generally had larger estimated clonotype richness than memory subsets.

Counted from cysteine to phenylalanine, this CDR3 has 10 amino acids. Only the CDR3 portion is preserved as DNA: 30 bases, with reading frame beginning at the first base. Using the deep immunoSEQ assay, multiplex PCR amplified TCR CDR3 regions from genomic DNA. Extracted genomic DNA from each cell subset was distributed evenly across all wells of several immunoSEQ 96-well plates, and each plate was treated as a replicate. For sorted subsets, each replicate PCR was loaded with around 220 ng genomic DNA, equivalent to 32,000 or so T cell genomes. Purified libraries were quantified with a Qubit 3.0 fluorometer, sized on a Bioanalyzer 2100, and re-quantified with the KAPA Library Quantification kit. Each immunoSEQ 96-well plate was sequenced on its own single-read 150-cycle Illumina NextSeq 550 flow cell. Concerning the study's data processing: Because the immunoSEQ output held only junctional sequences and lacked quality scores, the filtering could not match the filtering applied to full-length reads. Sequences were annotated with PyIR, a Python wrapper for IgBLAST v1.9, and V/J genes and CDR3 were assigned using IMGT germline references. Reads were filtered out if the reads had weak V/J assignments (E-value above 1e-6), no CDR3, stop codons, out-of-frame junctions, or ambiguous translated residues. V3J clonotypes were defined as sequences sharing the same inferred V gene, J gene, and CDR3 amino acid sequence. Percentage overlap between repertoires was computed as shared unique clonotypes divided by the size of the smaller repertoire. Richness of each repertoire was evaluated using RTK rarefaction, the Chao1 estimator, and Recon v2.1 estimates of unobserved clonotypes. For all TCRbeta clonotypes obtained by the gDNA method from a few donors, generation probabilities were computed with OLGA. The clones in this table, taken by TCRdb from immuneACCESS, are in-frame only. Not every clone is retained; where verified, under half of the shortfall comes from an unresolved V gene, and the cause of the rest is unknown. V and J calls and clone size are those listed in that table; D and trimming were worked out from the DNA. The sample records hundreds of thousands of clones, 90% to 96% of which are singletons. About 0.057% of the sample lies in the top ten.

Sequenced: naive CD4+ T cells sorted from blood. Sample cell subset or site, as interpreted from the label and publication: CD45RA+ positively selected. The source of this sequence is a woman in her twenties or thirties in good health. Recombination joined TRBV21-1 with TRBJ2-1. TRBV21-1 is a known pseudogene. The nucleotides read TGTGCCAGCAACCACAATGAGCAGTTCTTC. Protein translation: CASNHNEQFF.